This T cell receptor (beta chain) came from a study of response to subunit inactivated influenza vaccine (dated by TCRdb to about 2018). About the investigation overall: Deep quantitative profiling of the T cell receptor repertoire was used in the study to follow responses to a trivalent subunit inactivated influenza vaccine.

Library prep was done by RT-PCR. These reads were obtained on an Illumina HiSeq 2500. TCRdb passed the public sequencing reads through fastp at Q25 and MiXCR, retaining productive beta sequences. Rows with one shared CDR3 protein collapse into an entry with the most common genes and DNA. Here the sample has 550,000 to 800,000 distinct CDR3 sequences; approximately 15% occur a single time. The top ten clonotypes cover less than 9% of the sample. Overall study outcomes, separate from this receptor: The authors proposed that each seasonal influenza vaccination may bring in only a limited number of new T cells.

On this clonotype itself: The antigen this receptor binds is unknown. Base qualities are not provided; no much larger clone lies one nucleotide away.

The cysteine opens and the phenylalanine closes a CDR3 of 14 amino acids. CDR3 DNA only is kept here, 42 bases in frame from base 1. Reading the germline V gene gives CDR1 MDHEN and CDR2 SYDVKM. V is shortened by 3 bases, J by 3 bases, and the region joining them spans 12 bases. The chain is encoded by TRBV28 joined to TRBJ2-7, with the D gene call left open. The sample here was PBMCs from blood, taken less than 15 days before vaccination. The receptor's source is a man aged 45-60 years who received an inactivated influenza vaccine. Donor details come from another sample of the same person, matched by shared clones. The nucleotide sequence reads TGTGCCAGCAGTTTCGGGCAGGTGCTCTACGAGCAGTACTTC. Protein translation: CASSFGQVLYEQYF.